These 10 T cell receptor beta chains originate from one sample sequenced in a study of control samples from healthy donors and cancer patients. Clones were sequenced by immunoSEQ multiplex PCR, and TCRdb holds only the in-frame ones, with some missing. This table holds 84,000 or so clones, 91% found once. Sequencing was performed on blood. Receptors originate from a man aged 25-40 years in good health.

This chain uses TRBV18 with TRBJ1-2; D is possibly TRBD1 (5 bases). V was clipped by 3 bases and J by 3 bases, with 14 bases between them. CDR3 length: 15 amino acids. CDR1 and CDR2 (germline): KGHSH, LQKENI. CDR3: CASSPTRGSDYGYTF. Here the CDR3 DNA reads TGTGCCAGCTCACCTACCCGGGGGAGTGACTATGGCTACACCTTC. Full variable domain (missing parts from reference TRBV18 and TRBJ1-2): NAGVMQNPRHLVRRRGQEARLRCSPMKGHSHVYWYRQLPEEGLKFMVYLQKENIIDESGMPKERFSAEFPKEGPSILRIQQVVRGDSAAYFCASSPTRGSDYGYTFGSGTRLTVV.

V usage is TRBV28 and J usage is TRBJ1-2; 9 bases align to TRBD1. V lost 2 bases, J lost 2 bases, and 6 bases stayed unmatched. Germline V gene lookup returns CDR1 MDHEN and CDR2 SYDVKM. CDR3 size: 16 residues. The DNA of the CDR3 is TGTGCCAGCAGTTTACCGGGAACAGGGGGCAACTATGGCTACACCTTC. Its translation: CASSLPGTGGNYGYTF.

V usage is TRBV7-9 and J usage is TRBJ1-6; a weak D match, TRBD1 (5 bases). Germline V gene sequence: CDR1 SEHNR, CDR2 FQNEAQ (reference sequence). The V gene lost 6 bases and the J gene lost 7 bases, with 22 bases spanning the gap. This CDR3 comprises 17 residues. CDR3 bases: TGTGCCAGCAGTCCCAGGTCGGGTGGGGCGGGCAATTCACCCCTCCACTTT. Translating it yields CASSPRSGGAGNSPLHF.

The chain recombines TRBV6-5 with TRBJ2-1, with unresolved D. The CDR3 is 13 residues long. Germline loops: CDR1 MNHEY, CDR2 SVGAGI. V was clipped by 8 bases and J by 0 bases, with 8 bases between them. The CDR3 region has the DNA TGTGCCAGCGGGTCACACTCCTACAATGAGCAGTTCTTC. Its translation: CASGSHSYNEQFF.

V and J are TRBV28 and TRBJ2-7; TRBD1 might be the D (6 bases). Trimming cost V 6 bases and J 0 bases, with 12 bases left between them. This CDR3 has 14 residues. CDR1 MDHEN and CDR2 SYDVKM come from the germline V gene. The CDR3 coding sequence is TGTGCCAGCAGCACCGACAGGAGCTCCTACGAGCAGTACTTC. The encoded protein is CASSTDRSSYEQYF.

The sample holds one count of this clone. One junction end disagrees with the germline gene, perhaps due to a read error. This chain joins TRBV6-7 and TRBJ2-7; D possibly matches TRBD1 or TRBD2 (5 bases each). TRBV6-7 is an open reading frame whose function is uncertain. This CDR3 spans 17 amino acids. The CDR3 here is CASSYGGDTVYRLLGNF. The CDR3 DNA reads TGTGCCAGCAGTTACGGGGGAGATACAGTTTATCGCCTCTTAGGGAACTTC.

CDR3 nucleotides: TGCGCCAGCAGCCAATCCCGGGACACAACAGACAATGAGCAGTTCTTC. Translation gives CASSQSRDTTDNEQFF. The chain uses TRBV4-3 and TRBJ2-1, with D perhaps TRBD1 (6 bases). The CDR3 consists of 16 residues. Trimming cost V 2 bases and J 5 bases, with 16 bases left between them. In germline, CDR1 is LGHNA, CDR2 YSLEER.

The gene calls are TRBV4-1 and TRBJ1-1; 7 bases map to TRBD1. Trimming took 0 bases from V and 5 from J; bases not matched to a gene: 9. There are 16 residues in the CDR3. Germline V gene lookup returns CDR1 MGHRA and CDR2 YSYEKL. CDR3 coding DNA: TGCGCCAGCAGCCAAGATCTTATAGGGGGCAGGACTGAAGCTTTCTTT. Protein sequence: CASSQDLIGGRTEAFF.

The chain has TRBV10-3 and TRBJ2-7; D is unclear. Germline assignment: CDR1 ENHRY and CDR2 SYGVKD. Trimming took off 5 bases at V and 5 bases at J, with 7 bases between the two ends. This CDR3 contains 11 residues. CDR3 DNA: TGTGCCATCAGTACCGGAGACGAGCAGTACTTC. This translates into CAISTGDEQYF.

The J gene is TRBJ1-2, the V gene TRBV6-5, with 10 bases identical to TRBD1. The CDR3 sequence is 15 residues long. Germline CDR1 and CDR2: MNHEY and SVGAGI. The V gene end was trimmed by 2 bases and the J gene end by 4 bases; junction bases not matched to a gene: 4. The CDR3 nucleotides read TGTGCCAGCAGTTACGGACAGGGGGTCGCCTATGGCTACACCTTC. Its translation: CASSYGQGVAYGYTF.